These 19 T cell receptor beta chains were all obtained from the same sample, sequenced in a study of regulatory T cells in long-lasting Graves disease (dated by TCRdb to the early 2020s). Library prep was done by multiplex PCR. TCRdb records Illumina HiSeq 4000 as the sequencer. To build TCR beta libraries, CDR3 regions were amplified by Arm-PCR using iRepertoire HTBI primers. The public reads were run again by TCRdb, first through fastp at Q25 and then through MiXCR, and only productive beta chains were kept. Rows merge per CDR3 protein into single entries with the most common DNA and genes. The sample includes 350,000 to 450,000 distinct CDR3 sequences, with roughly a fifth observed a single time. In total, the top ten clones hold 13% to 15% of the sample. Explained via the paper, the time point label denotes: persistent/refractory GD, antithyroid drugs over 5 years with positive TRAb. For both TCR sequencing and RNA sequencing, RNA was extracted from PBMCs in TRIzol.

This specimen consisted of peripheral blood mononuclear cells (PBMCs), obtained when the disease was refractory, from a patient treated with antithyroid drugs. All receptors derive from a female donor with Graves disease.

This clonotype was recorded a few times. This rearrangement joins TRBV9 to TRBJ2-4; the D is unclear. CDR1 SGDLS and CDR2 YYNGEE come from the germline V gene. The CDR3 has 13 amino acids. Trimming removed 0 bases at V and 7 bases at J, with 8 bases between. This CDR3 reads CASSVGQTNIQYF. CDR3 nucleotides: TGTGCCAGCAGCGTAGGGCAGACTAACATTCAGTACTTC.

This clonotype was counted at least ten times. The chain is built from TRBV10-3 and TRBJ2-7, with TRBD1 matching over 7 bases. The CDR3 is 13 amino acids. Germline V lookup: CDR1 ENHRY, CDR2 SYGVKD. Trimming removed 6 bases from V and 2 bases from J; junction bases left unmatched: 4. The CDR3 loop is CAISPGQAYEQYF. CDR3 in DNA: TGTGCCATCAGCCCCGGACAGGCCTACGAGCAGTACTTC.

The chain links TRBV11-2 to TRBJ2-5; 7 bases match TRBD1. The ends lost 4 bases at V and 4 bases at J; junction bases unmatched: 6. Germline V lookup: CDR1 SGHAT, CDR2 FQNNGV. The CDR3 has 14 amino acids. CDR3 nucleotides: TGTGCCAGCAGCTCAGGACAGGTCCGAGAGACCCAGTACTTC. It specifies CASSSGQVRETQYF. Full variable domain (remainder filled in from reference TRBV11-2 and TRBJ2-5): EAGVAQSPRYKIIEKRQSVAFWCNPISGHATLYWYQQILGQGPKLLIQFQNNGVVDDSQLPKDRFSAERLKGVDSTLKIQPAKLEDSAVYLCASSSGQVRETQYFGPGTRLLVL.

This chain links TRBV9 with TRBJ2-7, with D tentatively TRBD1 or TRBD2 (5 bases each). The CDR3 extends over 14 amino acids. The germline gives CDR1 SGDLS, CDR2 YYNGEE. Trimming cost V 4 bases and J 6 bases, with 17 bases left between them. CDR3 nucleotides: TGTGCCAGCAGCTCGGGACCCGCCCCCATCGAGCAGTACTTC. As protein: CASSSGPAPIEQYF.

This clonotype was seen a handful of times. This rearrangement joins TRBV12-3 or TRBV12-4 to TRBJ2-7; TRBD2 matches at 7 bases. V was clipped by 7 bases and J by 1 base; unmatched bases: 7. The CDR3 has 14 residues. The CDR3 bases are TGTGCCAGCATGATGAGCGGGGAATCCTACGAGCAGTACTTC. It is translated as CASMMSGESYEQYF.

This clonotype was seen a few times. CDR3 sequence: CASSEPRIQLANTEAFF. As DNA, the CDR3 is TGCGCCAGCAGTGAGCCTAGGATCCAGTTAGCGAACACTGAAGCTTTCTTT. V gene TRBV10-2 combines with J gene TRBJ1-1; D uncertain. Per the germline V gene, CDR1 is WSHSY and CDR2 is SAAADI. Trimming cost V 2 bases and J 1 base, with 17 bases left between them. CDR3 length: 17 residues.

This clonotype appeared a few times. The chain carries TRBV30 and TRBJ1-5; a weak D match, TRBD1 (6 bases). The CDR3 loop spans 13 amino acids. V was shortened by 1 base and J by 7 bases, with 11 bases between the two germline ends. Germline V CDR1 and CDR2: GTSNPN, SVGIG (reference sequence). Here the CDR3 DNA reads TGTGCCTGGAGTGATCAGGGGTCCCAGCCCCAGCATTTT. Amino acid sequence: CAWSDQGSQPQHF. Full variable domain (rest looked up from reference TRBV30 and TRBJ1-5): SQTIHQWPATLVQPVGSPLSLECTVEGTSNPNLYWYRQAAGRGLQLLFYSVGIGQISSEVPQNLSASRPQDRQFILSSKKLLLSDSGFYLCAWSDQGSQPQHFGDGTRLSIL.

In this sample, this clonotype turned up many times. The chain carries TRBV10-2 and TRBJ2-5; D might be TRBD2 (6 bases). The CDR3 is 13 residues long. CDR1 and CDR2 from the germline V gene are WSHSY and SAAADI. V was cut by 8 bases and J by 5 bases, with 15 bases left in between. The CDR3 loop reads CASGWSGVETQYF. The CDR3 DNA follows: TGCGCCAGCGGGTGGTCGGGAGTGGAGACCCAGTACTTC.

V is TRBV3-1 and J is TRBJ1-6; D remains ambiguous. There are 12 residues in the CDR3. The V gene's germline CDR1 is LGHDT and CDR2 YNNKEL (reference sequence). Trimming shortened V by 2 bases and J by 8 bases, and 4 bases separated the two germline ends. CDR3 sequence reads: CASSQIDSPLHF. The CDR3 coding sequence is TGTGCCAGCAGCCAAATTGATTCACCCCTCCACTTT.

This clonotype was observed a handful of times. The chain combines TRBV20-1 with TRBJ2-7, with 14 bases that match TRBD2. The J segment lost 3 bases and the V segment lost 5 bases, leaving 12 bases of the junction unmatched. Germline-derived CDR1 and CDR2 are DFQATT and SNEGSKA (reference sequence). CDR3 length equals 17 residues. The CDR3 region has the DNA TGCAGTGCTTATATCCTCTCAGGACTAGCGGGAGGCTACGAGCAGTACTTC. Its translation is CSAYILSGLAGGYEQYF.

This clonotype has a count of ten or more. The J gene is TRBJ1-1, the V gene TRBV30; D call uncertain. Germline loops: CDR1 GTSNPN, CDR2 SVGIG (reference sequence). V was shortened by 0 bases and J by 1 base, with 6 bases between the two germline ends. CDR3 length: 13 amino acids. CDR3 loop: CAWSVQRNTEAFF. CDR3 DNA: TGTGCCTGGAGTGTACAAAGGAACACTGAAGCTTTCTTT.

Remarks on this clonotype: This may be a read error, as it is one base from a much larger clone. This chain connects TRBV29-1 to TRBJ2-5; 9 nucleotides agree with TRBD1. Germline V CDR1 and CDR2: SQVTM, ANQGSEA. Trimming at V came to 7 bases and at J to 9 bases, leaving 12 bases not matched to a gene. The CDR3 sequence is 13 residues long. CDR3 bases: TGCAGCGGAAGGACAGGGGTCGATGAGGCCCAGTACTTC. Translated, it gives CSGRTGVDEAQYF.

Worth noting for this clonotype: A much larger clone lies a single base off, so this may be a read error. The chain couples TRBV2 to TRBJ2-4; D tentatively fits TRBD1 or TRBD2 (5 bases each). Per germline, CDR1 SNHLY and CDR2 FYNNEI. The CDR3 length is 13 residues. The CDR3 region is CASSQLGENVQYF. Here the CDR3 DNA reads TGTGCCAGCAGCCAATTGGGGGAAAACGTTCAGTACTTC.

This clonotype was counted only a few times. The chain is built from TRBV7-9 and TRBJ2-7; TRBD2 aligns across 9 bases. V was clipped by 1 base and J by 0 bases; unmatched bases: 7. From germline, CDR1 is SEHNR and CDR2 FQNEAQ (reference sequence). This CDR3 is built from 17 residues. CDR3 sequence (DNA): TGTGCCAGCAGCTTAGGTGTGAGTAGCGGGAGCTCCTACGAGCAGTACTTC. This sequence encodes CASSLGVSSGSSYEQYF.

This clonotype has more than one count but fewer than ten. The chain combines TRBV5-5 with TRBJ1-1, with D maybe TRBD1 (5 bases). Trimming stripped 1 base from V and 10 bases from J, with 8 bases between. Germline V gene sequence: CDR1 SGHKS, CDR2 YYEKEE (reference sequence). This CDR3 region has 11 residues. The CDR3 DNA is TGTGCCAGCAGCTTGATGGGGCGAGCTTTCTTT. It translates to CASSLMGRAFF. The full variable domain, rest sourced from reference TRBV5-5 and TRBJ1-1, is DAGVTQSPTHLIKTRGQQVTLRCSPISGHKSVSWYQQVLGQGPQFIFQYYEKEERGRGNFPDRFSARQFPNYSSELNVNALLLGDSALYLCASSLMGRAFFGQGTRLTVV.

This clonotype was recorded many times. The gene calls are TRBV28 and TRBJ2-7; a weak D match, TRBD2 (6 bases). V was pared by 5 bases and J by 3 bases, with 20 bases between. The CDR3 totals 16 residues. Looked up from germline, CDR1 is MDHEN and CDR2 is SYDVKM. The CDR3 sequence: CASSTLAGQVHYEQYF. The CDR3 DNA reads as TGTGCCAGCAGTACTCTGGCGGGGCAGGTCCACTACGAGCAGTACTTC.

The chain carries TRBV9 and TRBJ2-2; D tentatively fits TRBD1 or TRBD2 (6 bases each). Trimming shortened V by 0 bases and J by 7 bases, and 13 bases separated the two germline ends. This CDR3 region has 15 residues. CDR1 and CDR2 (germline): SGDLS, YYNGEE. The CDR3 region is CASSVATGAGGELFF. The CDR3 nucleotides read TGTGCCAGCAGCGTAGCTACGGGGGCCGGCGGGGAGCTGTTTTTT.

A few counts support this clonotype. V is TRBV27 and J is TRBJ2-3; D is possibly TRBD1 (6 bases). This CDR3 has 16 residues. The germline V and J ends were trimmed by 2 bases and 4 bases, with 16 bases remaining between them. CDR1 is MNHEY and CDR2 is SMNVEV in the germline V gene (reference sequence). The CDR3 sequence is CASSLRRPRTADTQYF. The CDR3 region has the DNA TGTGCCAGCAGTTTACGGAGGCCCAGGACAGCAGATACGCAGTATTTT.

In its sample, this clonotype was seen a few times. CDR3 loop: CASSELPTGELFF. The CDR3 nucleotides read TGTGCCAGCAGTGAATTGCCCACCGGGGAGCTGTTTTTT. The rearrangement joins TRBV25-1 to TRBJ2-2; no reliable D call. The CDR3 runs 13 residues. Germline CDR1 is MGHDK and CDR2 is SYGVNS. V was pared by 1 base and J by 4 bases, with 4 bases between.